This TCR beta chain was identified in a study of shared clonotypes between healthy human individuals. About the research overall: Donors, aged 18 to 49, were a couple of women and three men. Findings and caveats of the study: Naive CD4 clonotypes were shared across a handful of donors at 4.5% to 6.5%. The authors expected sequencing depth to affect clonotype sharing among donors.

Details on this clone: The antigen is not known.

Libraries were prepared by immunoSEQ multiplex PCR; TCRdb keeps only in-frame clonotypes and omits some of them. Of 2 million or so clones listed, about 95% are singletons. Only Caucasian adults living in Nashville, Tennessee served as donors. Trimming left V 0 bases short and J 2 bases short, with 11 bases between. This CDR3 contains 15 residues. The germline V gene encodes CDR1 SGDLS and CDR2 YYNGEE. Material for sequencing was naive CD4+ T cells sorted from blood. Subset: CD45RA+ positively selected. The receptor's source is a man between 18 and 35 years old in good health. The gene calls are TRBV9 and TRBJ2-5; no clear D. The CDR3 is CASSVGLALQETQYF. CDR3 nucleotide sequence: TGTGCCAGCAGCGTAGGACTTGCATTGCAAGAGACCCAGTACTTC.